This passage covers 9 T cell receptor beta chains from one sample sequenced in a study of blood T cells in healthy people across ages (dated by TCRdb to the mid-2010s). Receptor libraries were prepared by 5' RACE. These reads were obtained on an Illumina HiSeq 2500. A second PCR of about 7 to 12 cycles was performed with a sample-barcoded 5' primer and a J-beta primer mix. TCRdb's own reprocessing of the public reads used fastp at Q25 and MiXCR and kept productive beta chains. Records with the same CDR3 protein are collapsed into one entry carrying the most frequent genes and DNA. In all, the sample holds 1.2 million to 1.5 million distinct CDR3 sequences, and 55% to 75% of those were seen once. About 6.7% of the sample lies in the top ten. Sequencing was performed on blood. The receptors shown here come from a man between 18 and 29 years old in good health.

This clonotype turned up a few times. This chain connects TRBV6-2 or TRBV6-3 to TRBJ2-4, with a weak D call TRBD1 (7 bases). V lost 8 bases and J 0 bases, leaving 14 bases between the germline ends. This CDR3 spans 15 amino acids. The germline gives CDR1 MNHEY, CDR2 SVGEGT. The CDR3 sequence: CASGRQGGAKNIQYF. In nucleotides, the CDR3 is TGTGCCAGCGGTAGACAGGGAGGAGCCAAAAACATTCAGTACTTC.

This chain links TRBV21-1 with TRBJ1-2; TRBD1 was called by the table and not checked on the DNA. TRBV21-1 is flagged as a pseudogene. The CDR3 sequence is 15 residues long. The CDR3 loop is CASSNDRDRNYGYTF. CDR3 sequence (DNA): TGTGCCAGCAGCAATGACCGGGATAGGAACTATGGCTACACCTTC.

The gene calls are TRBV20-1 and TRBJ2-7; tentative D call: TRBD2 (6 bases). The germline V and J ends were trimmed by 6 bases and 3 bases, with 21 bases remaining between them. The CDR3 consists of 15 residues. The germline gives CDR1 DFQATT, CDR2 SNEGSKA (reference sequence). The CDR3 DNA reads as TGCAGTGCGGATAATGGCGGGACCCAAGACTACGAGCAGTACTTC. Amino acids: CSADNGGTQDYEQYF.

This clonotype came up a few times. The chain carries TRBV27 and TRBJ2-1; D possibly corresponds to TRBD2 (5 bases). The ends were cut back, 4 bases at V and 3 bases at J, with 13 bases in the middle. Looked up from germline, CDR1 is MNHEY and CDR2 is SMNVEV (reference sequence). The length of the CDR3 is 15 residues. Here the CDR3 DNA reads TGTGCCAGCAGTTCAAGCCCCGGAGGCTACAATGAGCAGTTCTTC. Its protein is CASSSSPGGYNEQFF.

This clonotype has a single count. The chain has TRBV7-2 and TRBJ2-5; unclear D gene. This CDR3 is built from 13 residues. Trimming stripped 1 base from V and 5 bases from J, with 8 bases between. Germline CDR1 SGHTA, CDR2 FQGNSA. The CDR3 region is CASSLGMVETQYF. In DNA form, the CDR3 reads TGTGCCAGCAGCTTAGGAATGGTCGAGACCCAGTACTTC.

With regard to this clonotype: A much larger clone lies a single base off, so this may be a read error. The chain recombines TRBV20-1 with TRBJ2-7; D is possibly TRBD2 (6 bases). Trimming took 1 base from V and 6 from J, leaving 16 bases between them. Germline CDR1 is DFQATT and CDR2 is SNEGSKA (reference sequence). The CDR3 is made up of 14 amino acids. The CDR3 loop reads CSARVSGLPIEQYF. CDR3 bases: TGCAGTGCTAGAGTATCGGGACTCCCTATCGAGCAGTACTTC.

The CDR3: CASSLSASSSYNEQFF. The CDR3 DNA reads as TGCGCCAGCAGTCTCAGCGCCAGTAGCTCCTACAATGAGCAGTTCTTC. The genes are TRBV5-1 and TRBJ2-1; D gene unclear. The germline gives CDR1 SGHRS, CDR2 YFSETQ. The CDR3 consists of 16 residues. Trimming removed 5 bases from V and 0 bases from J, with 15 bases in between.

Turning to this clonotype: The junction shows a germline mismatch at one end, possibly a read error. V usage is TRBV6-2 or TRBV6-3 and J usage is TRBJ2-7; D gene ambiguous. The CDR3 spans 16 residues. Germline V lookup: CDR1 MNHEY, CDR2 SVGEGT. The chain's CDR3 is CGSSYPSTTRPYEQYF. In DNA form, the CDR3 reads TGTGGCAGCAGTTACCCATCTACGACACGACCCTACGAGCAGTACTTC.

V gene TRBV29-1 combines with J gene TRBJ2-5; the D gene is possibly TRBD1 (6 bases). V lost 4 bases and J lost 0, with 12 bases in between. Germline V gene sequence: CDR1 SQVTM, CDR2 ANQGSEA. The CDR3 spans 14 residues. CDR3 amino acids: CSVVGTPYQETQYF. In DNA, the CDR3 is TGCAGCGTTGTCGGGACACCGTACCAAGAGACCCAGTACTTC.